The clone carrying this T cell receptor (beta chain) was counted a single time. The antigen remains unidentified. Positive CCR7 selection of CD45RO-negative cells yielded the naive CD8 cells, and terminally differentiated effector memory CD45RA+ cells were excluded. This entry comes from a study of shared clonotypes between healthy human individuals. The CDR3 has 15 amino acids. V lost 6 bases and J lost 6; bases outside the gene matches: 9. Germline values: CDR1 MNHEY, CDR2 SMNVEV (reference sequence). Regarding the study as a whole: The sharing of roughly 5% of naive CD4 clonotypes was seen across a few donors. Rarefaction indicated that sorted-subset sequencing remained incomplete although depth was large.

It was at deep level that the assay was run. Sequencing used immunoSEQ multiplex PCR; TCRdb keeps in-frame clones, though not all of them. The sample contains roughly 2 million clones, approximately 94% of which appear only once. Sequencing was carried out using naive CD8+ T cells sorted from blood. The chain couples TRBV27 to TRBJ1-4; 8 bases match TRBD1. The TCR sequence derives from a man aged 18 to 29 in good health. CDR3 coding DNA: TGTGCCAGCAGCCAAATAGGGACAGGCCATGAAAAACTGTTTTTT. Translation gives CASSQIGTGHEKLFF.